These T cell receptor beta chains were read from a single sample in a study of tumor-infiltrating lymphocytes in primary liver carcinoma. TCRdb reprocessed the multiplex PCR reads via MiXCR and lists one record per CDR3 protein. The sample has just over 300,000 distinct CDR3 sequences; almost 60% are singletons. What was sequenced was peripheral blood. The receptor source for this set is a woman aged 30 to 39 with primary liver carcinoma and hepatitis B virus infection. CDR3s include the opening cysteine and the closing phenylalanine or tryptophan. The order of the fields is D gene, clone size, J gene, V gene, CDR3 protein. The D gene is left open where the match is weak. Clone size is shown for a subset of rows, as once, few, many or a class of expanded clone.

>TRBD2|.|TRBJ2-3|TRBV11-2
CARSPSGLSTDTQYF
>TRBD1|.|TRBJ2-1|TRBV6-1
CASRVRQGSYNEQFF
>TRBD2|once|TRBJ2-1|TRBV11-3
CDSNRIAGEQFF
>.|few|TRBJ1-1|TRBV6-5
CASLEAFF
>.|many|TRBJ1-5|TRBV29-1
CSVGNRNQPQHF
>TRBD1|once|TRBJ2-5|TRBV12-3/TRBV12-4
CASRFRDRNQETQNF
>.|few|TRBJ1-1|TRBV12-3/TRBV12-4
CASTPLNGGNTEAFF
>.|few|TRBJ2-5|TRBV6-2/TRBV6-3
CASNAQEGKTQYF
>TRBD2|.|TRBJ2-1|TRBV11-2
CASSPGSSGRIEQFF
>TRBD2|.|TRBJ2-3|TRBV11-2
CASHLTGSGRAAPLAQYF
>.|.|TRBJ2-3|TRBV14
CASKQASPQYF
>.|.|TRBJ1-1|TRBV6-6
CASSSGSYTEAFF
>TRBD2|many|TRBJ2-7|TRBV11-2
CARVGGRRYEQYF
>.|.|TRBJ1-6|TRBV6-5
CASGYPTQNSLLHF
>.|.|TRBJ2-5|TRBV11-1
CTSSSSIAGIRETQYF
>.|.|TRBJ2-1|TRBV12-3/TRBV12-4
CASILRKSFYNEQFF
>TRBD2|.|TRBJ2-7|TRBV6-1
CASSTWGGSSELQYF
>.|.|TRBJ2-7|TRBV6-1
CASSEGSPTYEQYF
>.|.|TRBJ2-3|TRBV6-5
CATRVRLSDTQYF
>TRBD1|many|TRBJ2-7|TRBV11-3
CASSSRDSYEQYF
>.|.|TRBJ2-4|TRBV28
CASNFRLLGVGSIQYF
>TRBD2|many|TRBJ2-7|TRBV6-2/TRBV6-3
CASSPGLVREQYF
>.|many|TRBJ2-1|TRBV11-2
CASSLAGSSYNEQFF